Following are 30 T cell receptor beta chains from one sample sequenced in a study of T cell clonality in common variable immunodeficiency. Findings and caveats of the study: Fewer deletions and N-nucleotide insertions were reportedly seen in common variable immunodeficiency TCR beta sequences.

Libraries were prepared by immunoSEQ multiplex PCR; TCRdb keeps only in-frame clonotypes and omits some of them. There are roughly 14,000 clones in the sample, none observed a single time. Antigens for these TCRs are unknown. Sequencing was carried out using peripheral blood mononuclear cells. These receptors all stem from a human donor with common variable immunodeficiency.

By sample fraction, this clone is medium-sized. The CDR3 is cut off 3 residues early in the read; its end comes from the germline J gene. V is TRBV20-1 and J is TRBJ2-1; 15 bases agree with TRBD2. The CDR3 loop spans 19 amino acids. The germline CDR1 and CDR2 sequences are DFQATT and SNEGSKA (reference sequence). J was trimmed by 5 bases and V by 3 bases; bases with no gene match: 14. The CDR3: CSASPLFGLAGGPDNEQFF. The part of the CDR3 DNA that was read is TGCAGTGCTAGTCCCTTATTCGGACTAGCGGGGGGGCCCGACAATGAG.

To note about this clone: The read terminates 3 residues ahead of where the CDR3 ends, so the germline J gene completes it. V is TRBV18 and J is TRBJ2-7; TRBD2 aligns across 8 bases. Germline lookup yields CDR1 KGHSH and CDR2 LQKENI. Trimming cost V 5 bases and J 6 bases; bases outside gene matches: 9. The CDR3 is 14 amino acids. The part of the CDR3 DNA that was read is TGTGCCAGCTCATCTCCCGGGACTAGAGGCGAG. Amino acid sequence: CASSSPGTRGE. The entire CDR3 reads CASSSPGTRGEQYF. Together with reference TRBV18 and TRBJ2-7, the CDR3 gives the full variable domain: NAGVMQNPRHLVRRRGQEARLRCSPMKGHSHVYWYRQLPEEGLKFMVYLQKENIIDESGMPKERFSAEFPKEGPSILRIQQVVRGDSAAYFCASSSPGTRGEQYFGPGTRLTVT.

On this clone: The read terminates 3 residues ahead of where the CDR3 ends, so the germline J gene completes it. This sequence joins TRBV7-9 and TRBJ1-5; D remains unclear. V was clipped by 5 bases and J by 6 bases, with 11 bases between them. This CDR3 comprises 13 residues. Per germline, CDR1 SEHNR and CDR2 FQNEAQ (reference sequence). The CDR3 here is CASSHTGRQPQHF. CDR3 DNA (partial): TGTGCCAGCAGCCACACTGGGCGTCAGCCC.

This clone was seen only a few times. Read sequence stops 3 residues before the CDR3 end, and the germline J gene provides the missing end. This chain uses TRBV19 with TRBJ2-7, with 7 bases lining up with TRBD1. The V and J ends lost 8 bases and 5 bases, in that order; junction bases with no gene match: 12. The CDR3 runs 14 residues. Germline values: CDR1 LNHDA, CDR2 SQIVND (reference sequence). CDR3 DNA (partial): TGTGCCAGTGCAAAACTCGGGACAGCTAACGAG. Its translation: CASAKLGTANE. The full CDR3 sequence reads CASAKLGTANEQYF.

This clone was recorded a few times. Mismatch with germline at one junction end may stem from a read error. The read finishes 3 residues shy of the CDR3 end, and the germline J gene is used to complete it. The chain recombines TRBV7-7 with TRBJ2-1, with TRBD1 identical over 7 bases. This CDR3 is 18 amino acids long. CDR1 and CDR2 (germline): SSHAT, FNYEAQ (reference sequence). CDR3: CASSFKTGFNLPLDEQFF. CDR3 DNA (partial): TGTGCTAGCAGCTTTAAGACAGGGTTTAACCTCCCTTTGGATGAG.

The sample holds a few counts of this clone. Relative to the germline gene, one junction end is altered; a read error may explain this. The observed sequence ends 3 residues before the CDR3 terminus, with the missing tail filled in from the germline J gene. The V call is TRBV7-7, the J call TRBJ2-5; possibly TRBD2 for D (7 bases). This CDR3 has 15 residues. Germline V CDR1 and CDR2: SSHAT, FNYEAQ (reference sequence). Incomplete CDR3 DNA: TGTGCTAGCAGCAAGGACGGGGGGCGGGAAGAGACC. It translates to CASSKDGGREET. The full CDR3 protein reads CASSKDGGREETQYF. The full variable domain, with the rest looked up from reference TRBV7-7 and TRBJ2-5, is GAGVSQSPRYKVTKRGQDVTLRCDPISSHATLYWYQQALGQGPEFLTYFNYEAQPDKSGLPSDRFSAERPEGSISTLTIQRTEQRDSAMYRCASSKDGGREETQYFGPGTRLLVL.

Concerning this clone: The read finishes 3 residues shy of the CDR3 end, and the germline J gene is used to complete it. The genes are TRBV18 and TRBJ2-7, with a possible D match to TRBD1 (6 bases). V was pared by 5 bases and J by 3 bases, with 20 bases between. Germline-derived CDR1 and CDR2 are KGHSH and LQKENI. The CDR3 loop spans 16 amino acids. CDR3 in amino acids: CASSLTRGGTNYEQYF. The DNA read from the CDR3 is TGTGCCAGCTCATTAACCCGAGGGGGAACCAACTACGAG.

This clone has more than one count but fewer than ten. CDR3 in amino acids: CAWSPWDLAQETQYF. CDR3 DNA (partial): TGTGCCTGGAGTCCTTGGGACTTGGCACAAGAGACC. The rearrangement links TRBV30 to TRBJ2-5, with D maybe TRBD2 (6 bases). The read ends 3 residues shy of where the CDR3 ends; the end is completed using the germline J gene. Trimming left V 2 bases short and J 2 bases short, with 15 bases between. CDR3 length: 15 residues. Germline V gives CDR1 GTSNPN, CDR2 SVGIG (reference sequence).

This clone is categorized as medium-sized. The sequence runs out 3 residues before the end of the CDR3; the remainder is reconstructed from the germline J gene. This chain links TRBV12-3 or TRBV12-4 with TRBJ1-1, with unresolved D. The V and J ends lost 5 bases and 0 bases respectively, with 13 bases between them. The CDR3 runs 15 residues. CDR3 loop: CASSALQLMNTEAFF. Partial CDR3 DNA: TGTGCCAGCAGTGCGCTACAGCTAATGAACACTGAA.

Details on this clone: The read falls 3 residues short of the CDR3 end, and the missing part is taken from the germline J gene. The V and J genes are TRBV7-9 and TRBJ2-5, with 7 bases aligning to TRBD1. Germline trimming cut 5 bases from V and 5 bases from J; bases unmatched to any gene: 11. Germline values: CDR1 SEHNR, CDR2 FQNEAQ (reference sequence). The CDR3 extends over 15 amino acids. The CDR3 loop reads CASSGGQNDWETQYF. Incomplete CDR3 DNA: TGTGCCAGCAGCGGGGGACAGAACGATTGGGAGACC.

Regarding this clone: The sequenced fragment ends 3 residues before the CDR3 boundary, so the rest is inferred from the germline J gene. V usage is TRBV19 and J usage is TRBJ1-5; no clear D gene. Trimming removed 5 bases from V and 3 bases from J, with 17 bases in between. The CDR3 runs to 16 residues. CDR1 is LNHDA and CDR2 is SQIVND in the germline V gene (reference sequence). The CDR3 region is CASSPPGLAVNQPQHF. The CDR3 DNA, read in part, is TGTGCCAGTAGTCCCCCGGGTCTGGCGGTCAATCAGCCC.

A word on this clone: The read ends 3 residues early relative to the CDR3; the germline J gene fills the gap. V gene TRBV7-2 combines with J gene TRBJ1-5, with 8 bases that match TRBD1. The germline CDR1 and CDR2 sequences are SGHTA and FQGNSA. The CDR3 runs 15 residues. The trim removed 5 bases at V and 5 bases at J, leaving 8 bases unmatched. The CDR3 is CASSPGQALHQPQHF. Partial CDR3 DNA: TGTGCCAGCAGCCCGGGACAGGCACTGCATCAGCCC. Combining the CDR3 with reference TRBV7-2 and TRBJ1-5 gives the whole variable domain GAGVSQSPSNKVTEKGKDVELRCDPISGHTALYWYRQSLGQGLEFLIYFQGNSAPDKSGLPSDRFSAERTGGSVSTLTIQRTQQEDSAVYLCASSPGQALHQPQHFGDGTRLSIL.

This clone has only a few counts. CDR3 in amino acids: CASSPQGQDADTQYF. CDR3 DNA (partial): TGTGCCAGCAGCCCCCAGGGACAGGATGCAGATACG. The chain recombines TRBV7-2 with TRBJ2-3, with TRBD1 identical over 8 bases. The CDR3 end is not reached by the read, which stops 3 residues before it; the germline J gene fills it in. The CDR3 contains 15 residues. V lost 5 bases, J lost 4 bases, and 8 bases stayed unmatched. CDR1 and CDR2 from the germline V gene are SGHTA and FQGNSA.

This clone occurred many times. The CDR3 end is not reached by the read, which stops 3 residues before it; the germline J gene fills it in. V is TRBV7-9 and J is TRBJ1-5; D call uncertain. CDR1 SEHNR and CDR2 FQNEAQ come from the germline V gene (reference sequence). V was shortened by 1 base and J by 0 bases, with 7 bases between the two germline ends. The CDR3 is made up of 15 amino acids. The CDR3 here is CASSLETDSNQPQHF. CDR3 DNA, as far as it was read: TGTGCCAGCAGCTTAGAAACAGATAGCAATCAGCCC.

This clone has just a few counts. The read is 3 residues too short to cover the CDR3 end, so that end is filled in from the germline J gene. The chain is built from TRBV11-3 and TRBJ2-2; the D is unclear. Germline CDR1 reads SGHNT; CDR2 reads YENEEA. V was shortened by 0 bases and J by 5 bases, with 7 bases between the two germline ends. The CDR3 has 14 residues. The sequenced part of the CDR3 DNA is TGTGCCAGCAGCTTAGATAGTAGTACCGGGGAG. It specifies CASSLDSSTGE. The entire CDR3 reads CASSLDSSTGELFF.

A remark on this clone: The read ends 3 residues before the CDR3 terminus; that terminus is restored from the germline J gene. The chain carries TRBV7-8 and TRBJ1-6; TRBD1 might be the D (6 bases). The germline gives CDR1 SGHVS, CDR2 FQNEAQ. V was cut by 8 bases and J by 6 bases, with 17 bases left in between. The CDR3 totals 15 residues. CDR3 DNA, as far as it was read: TGTGCCAGCTCCTTACCTACAGGGCTTAATTCACCC. Amino acid sequence: CASSLPTGLNSP. The CDR3, in full, reads CASSLPTGLNSPLHF.

Points on this clone: The CDR3 end falls 3 residues outside the read, so it is completed with the germline J gene. This chain uses TRBV6-1 with TRBJ2-5, with 8 positions matching TRBD1. This CDR3 comprises 16 residues. Germline lookup yields CDR1 MNHNS and CDR2 SASEGT. V lost 4 bases and J lost 0; bases outside the gene matches: 7. CDR3 protein: CASSVHRDRHQETQYF. The CDR3 bases that were read are TGTGCCAGCAGTGTTCACCGGGACAGGCACCAAGAGACC.

This clone was seen more than once but under ten times. The CDR3 loop is CASSPRLQGQNTEAFF. The CDR3 bases that were read are TGTGCCAGCTCACCACGACTCCAGGGTCAGAACACTGAA. The chain has TRBV18 and TRBJ1-1, with a tentative D call TRBD1 (5 bases). The read terminates 3 residues ahead of where the CDR3 ends, so the germline J gene completes it. Germline V gene lookup returns CDR1 KGHSH and CDR2 LQKENI. Deletions cut 1 base from V and 1 base from J, with 13 bases between. This CDR3 is built from 16 residues.

As regards this clone: The read is 3 residues too short to cover the CDR3 end, so that end is filled in from the germline J gene. This chain uses TRBV6-2 or TRBV6-3 with TRBJ2-7, with D possibly TRBD1 on 5 matching bases. V dropped 5 bases and J dropped 2 bases, with 16 bases sitting between them. From germline, CDR1 is MNHEY and CDR2 SVGEGT. The CDR3 runs 15 residues. CDR3 bases read: TGTGCCAGCAGTATAGTTGGCAGGGCAACCTACGAG. Its translation is CASSIVGRATYE. The whole CDR3 sequence reads CASSIVGRATYEQYF.

As regards this clone: One end of the junction is discordant with germline, which a read error may explain. The CDR3 goes on 3 residues after the read ends, and that part is filled in from the germline J gene. The genes are TRBV7-7 and TRBJ2-1, with 7 bases fitting TRBD2. This CDR3 has 15 residues. Germline V gene data show CDR1 as SSHAT and CDR2 as FNYEAQ (reference sequence). CDR3 DNA, as far as it was read: TGTGCTAGCAGCTTAGGCCGGGGGGCCTACAATGAG. Encoded protein: CASSLGRGAYNE. The full CDR3 is CASSLGRGAYNEQFF. The full variable domain, in which reference TRBV7-7 and TRBJ2-1 provide the parts outside the CDR3, is GAGVSQSPRYKVTKRGQDVTLRCDPISSHATLYWYQQALGQGPEFLTYFNYEAQPDKSGLPSDRFSAERPEGSISTLTIQRTEQRDSAMYRCASSLGRGAYNEQFFGPGTRLTVL.

Ten or more counts support this clone. The sequenced CDR3 bases are TGTGCCAGCTCACCAAACAGTAATGAAAAA. The encoded protein is CASSPNSNEK. The entire CDR3 is CASSPNSNEKLFF. J is TRBJ1-4 and V is TRBV18; no firm D call. The read finishes 3 residues shy of the CDR3 end, and the germline J gene is used to complete it. Germline lookup yields CDR1 KGHSH and CDR2 LQKENI. This CDR3 has 13 amino acids. Trimming left V 2 bases short and J 4 bases short, with 5 bases between.

This clone was counted a few times. Read data end 3 residues before the CDR3 end; the end is taken from the germline J gene. The chain is built from TRBV7-6 and TRBJ2-1, with 14 bases lining up with TRBD2. This CDR3 is 16 amino acids long. After removal of 4 bases from V and 9 bases from J, the junction contained 8 bases not matched to a gene. CDR1 is SGHVS, CDR2 FNYEAQ, per germline. CDR3 DNA (partial): TGTGCCAGCAGCTCCGATGGGACTAGCGGGGGAGGTGAG. It is translated as CASSSDGTSGGGE. The entire CDR3 reads CASSSDGTSGGGEQFF. Supplemented by reference TRBV7-6 and TRBJ2-1, the full variable domain reads GAGVSQSPRYKVTKRGQDVALRCDPISGHVSLYWYRQALGQGPEFLTYFNYEAQQDKSGLPNDRFSAERPEGSISTLTIQRTEQRDSAMYRCASSSDGTSGGGEQFFGPGTRLTVL.

Many counts were recorded for this clone. Read sequence stops 3 residues before the CDR3 end, and the germline J gene provides the missing end. The genes are TRBV29-1 and TRBJ1-1; 7 bases align to TRBD1. Germline V lookup: CDR1 SQVTM, CDR2 ANQGSEA. With 6 bases clipped from V and 1 base from J, the junction kept 11 bases outside the gene matches. The CDR3 totals 15 residues. The part of the CDR3 DNA that was read is TGCAGCGTGGCGGGGACAGCTACTTCGAACACTGAA. It yields the protein CSVAGTATSNTE. The entire CDR3 protein is CSVAGTATSNTEAFF.

This clone appeared a few times. Sequencing ends 3 residues short of the CDR3 end; the germline J gene provides the rest. V gene TRBV7-9 combines with J gene TRBJ1-1, with D perhaps matching TRBD1 (5 bases). CDR3 length: 14 amino acids. Looked up from germline, CDR1 is SEHNR and CDR2 is FQNEAQ (reference sequence). Trimming shortened V by 5 bases and J by 0 bases, and 10 bases separated the two germline ends. The CDR3 region is CASSRDSMNTEAFF. Partial CDR3 DNA: TGTGCCAGCAGCCGGGACTCCATGAACACTGAA.

CDR3 sequence: CASSRSVATNEKLFF. The CDR3 bases that were read are TGTGCCAGCTCACGTTCGGTTGCAACTAATGAAAAA. V is TRBV18 and J is TRBJ1-4, with D unclear. With the read ending 3 residues before the CDR3 end, the germline J gene is used to fill in that end. The germline CDR1 and CDR2 sequences are KGHSH and LQKENI. The CDR3 covers 15 residues. The V end was cut by 4 bases, the J end by 0 bases, with 9 bases between.

In its sample, this clone was seen a few times. The sequenced fragment ends 3 residues before the CDR3 boundary, so the rest is inferred from the germline J gene. The chain employs TRBV18 and TRBJ2-7, with 11 bases matching TRBD2. Germline loops: CDR1 KGHSH, CDR2 LQKENI. With V trimmed by 5 bases and J by 3 bases, 3 bases remained unmatched. The CDR3 extends over 14 amino acids. The covered CDR3 bases are TGTGCCAGCTCAAAGACTAGCGGGAACTACGAG. It codes for CASSKTSGNYE. The full-length CDR3 reads as CASSKTSGNYEQYF.

This clone came up a few times. The CDR3 goes on 3 residues after the read ends, and that part is filled in from the germline J gene. This sequence joins TRBV7-2 and TRBJ1-5, with D perhaps TRBD1 (6 bases). This CDR3 has 14 amino acids. V was clipped by 3 bases and J by 7 bases, with 13 bases between them. In germline, CDR1 is SGHTA, CDR2 FQGNSA. The sequenced part of the CDR3 DNA is TGTGCCAGCAGCTTCATGGGGGCAGGACAGCCC. Its protein is CASSFMGAGQP. From start to end, the CDR3 is CASSFMGAGQPQHF.

There are a few counts of this clone. The sequenced fragment ends 3 residues before the CDR3 boundary, so the rest is inferred from the germline J gene. The genes are TRBV29-1 and TRBJ2-1; D is ambiguous. The CDR3 length is 12 residues. Looked up from germline, CDR1 is SQVTM and CDR2 is ANQGSEA. Trimming cost V 2 bases and J 4 bases, with 6 bases left between them. The CDR3: CSVEPQYNEQFF. CDR3 DNA, as far as it was read: TGCAGCGTTGAACCCCAGTACAATGAG.

In the case of this clone: The read ends 3 residues early relative to the CDR3; the germline J gene fills the gap. V and J are TRBV2 and TRBJ2-6; TRBD1 matches 7 bases. V shed 6 bases and J 6 bases; nucleotides not matched to a gene: 8. Germline CDR1 SNHLY, CDR2 FYNNEI. This CDR3 has 15 residues. CDR3 loop: CASRRDRAVANVLTF. CDR3 bases read: TGTGCCAGCAGAAGGGACAGAGCAGTGGCCAACGTC.

As for this clone: The DNA ends 3 residues before the CDR3 does, and the rest of the CDR3 is filled in from the germline J gene. The V and J genes are TRBV6-2 or TRBV6-3 and TRBJ1-1; TRBD1 agrees at 7 bases. The CDR3 has 14 amino acids. CDR1 MNHEY and CDR2 SVGEGT come from the germline V gene. With V trimmed by 5 bases and J by 1 base, 4 bases remained unmatched. CDR3 region: CASSRQGGNTEAFF. The sequenced part of the CDR3 DNA is TGTGCCAGCAGTCGACAGGGAGGGAACACTGAA.